This passage covers 21 T cell receptor beta chains from one sample sequenced in a study of shared clonotypes between healthy human individuals. Assay used: immunoSEQ multiplex PCR; TCRdb lists only in-frame clones, some missing. The sample holds about 1.5 million clones, roughly 96% seen once. Material: naive CD4+ T cells sorted from blood. Subset noted: CD45RA+ positively selected. Every receptor here comes from a man aged 25 to 40 in good health.

V and J are TRBV5-6 and TRBJ1-1; D not certain. Deletions cut 5 bases from V and 7 bases from J, with 15 bases between. The CDR3 has 13 residues. Germline CDR1 SGHDT, CDR2 YYEEEE. CDR3 nucleotide sequence: TGTGCCAGCAGTTGGAGAGGGTTCGGTGAAGCTTTCTTT. Amino acid sequence: CASSWRGFGEAFF.

The chain joins TRBV2 to TRBJ2-2; D gene ambiguous. The germline V and J ends were trimmed by 3 bases and 1 base, with 9 bases remaining between them. CDR1 and CDR2 from the germline V gene are SNHLY and FYNNEI. This CDR3 is 15 amino acids long. The CDR3 coding sequence is TGTGCCAGCAGTGATCGGGCTGTGAACACCGGGGAGCTGTTTTTT. As protein: CASSDRAVNTGELFF.

This chain joins TRBV7-2 and TRBJ2-1; D gene ambiguous. Germline V CDR1 and CDR2: SGHTA, FQGNSA. The CDR3 contains 15 residues. V lost 4 bases and J lost 0, with 10 bases in between. The DNA for the CDR3 is TGTGCCAGCAGCTGGGTGTTCGGCTCCTACAATGAGCAGTTCTTC. Its protein is CASSWVFGSYNEQFF.

As DNA, the CDR3 is TGTGCCAGCAGCCAACCTAAGCGGGACGCCTACAATGAGCAGTTCTTC. Protein sequence: CASSQPKRDAYNEQFF. V gene TRBV5-4 combines with J gene TRBJ2-1; TRBD2 aligns across 7 bases. The length of the CDR3 is 16 residues. With 4 bases clipped from V and 2 bases from J, the junction kept 9 bases outside the gene matches. The germline V gene encodes CDR1 SGHNT and CDR2 YYREEE (reference sequence).

J is TRBJ2-5 and V is TRBV5-4; TRBD1 is a possible D gene (6 bases). CDR3 size: 17 residues. Trimming cost V 0 bases and J 2 bases, with 17 bases left between them. Germline CDR1 and CDR2: SGHNT and YYREEE (reference sequence). CDR3 bases: TGTGCCAGCAGCTTGGGGGGGCGCGACGCCACACAAGAGACCCAGTACTTC. Residues: CASSLGGRDATQETQYF.

Worth noting for this clone: The sample has other DNA sequences that encode this CDR3 too. The J gene is TRBJ1-5, the V gene TRBV19; D is possibly TRBD1 (6 bases). This CDR3 contains 12 residues. The germline V gene encodes CDR1 LNHDA and CDR2 SQIVND (reference sequence). V shed 11 bases and J shed 2 bases, with 10 bases lying between them. DNA of the CDR3: TGTGCCTCGAGGACAGGCAATCAGCCCCAGCATTTT. Its protein is CASRTGNQPQHF. The full variable domain, rest sourced from reference TRBV19 and TRBJ1-5, is DGGITQSPKYLFRKEGQNVTLSCEQNLNHDAMYWYRQDPGQGLRLIYYSQIVNDFQKGDIAEGYSVSREKKESFPLTVTSAQKNPTAFYLCASRTGNQPQHFGDGTRLSIL.

The chain joins TRBV28 to TRBJ1-5; no clear D gene. Germline V CDR1 and CDR2: MDHEN, SYDVKM. The ends were cut back, 3 bases at V and 5 bases at J, with 8 bases in the middle. The length of the CDR3 is 13 residues. CDR3 nucleotides: TGTGCCAGCAGTTTTGAGGGATATCAGCCCCAGCATTTT. This translates into CASSFEGYQPQHF.

CDR3 coding DNA: TGTGCTAGTGGAAGGGACAGGGAGACTGAAGCTTTCTTT. Its protein product is CASGRDRETEAFF. The rearrangement joins TRBV12-5 to TRBJ1-1; 9 nucleotides line up with TRBD1. Germline V gene lookup returns CDR1 LGHNT and CDR2 FRNRAP. The CDR3 runs 13 residues. Trimming removed 6 bases from V and 5 bases from J; junction bases left unmatched: 4.

The chain links TRBV29-1 to TRBJ2-1; maybe TRBD1 (6 bases). Trimming took off 3 bases at V and 6 bases at J, with 15 bases between the two ends. Germline V lookup: CDR1 SQVTM, CDR2 ANQGSEA. The CDR3 extends over 14 amino acids. The CDR3 DNA reads TGCAGCGTTGATTGGCCAGGGGTTACCAATGAGCAGTTCTTC. It specifies CSVDWPGVTNEQFF.

This chain links TRBV7-2 with TRBJ2-1; D uncertain. The CDR3 spans 14 residues. Per the germline V gene, CDR1 is SGHTA and CDR2 is FQGNSA. V was shortened by 3 bases and J by 1 base, with 7 bases between the two germline ends. CDR3 nucleotides: TGTGCCAGCAGCTTCGCATCATCCTACAATGAGCAGTTCTTC. Translating gives CASSFASSYNEQFF. Full variable domain (outside the CDR3, taken from reference TRBV7-2 and TRBJ2-1): GAGVSQSPSNKVTEKGKDVELRCDPISGHTALYWYRQSLGQGLEFLIYFQGNSAPDKSGLPSDRFSAERTGGSVSTLTIQRTQQEDSAVYLCASSFASSYNEQFFGPGTRLTVL.

V and J are TRBV6-6 and TRBJ1-1; D unclear. Germline CDR1 MNHNY, CDR2 SVGAGI (reference sequence). The CDR3 loop spans 12 amino acids. V lost 6 bases and J 9 bases, leaving 14 bases between the germline ends. The CDR3 spells CASRHPTEKAFF. The DNA of the CDR3 is TGTGCCAGCAGACACCCCACCGAGAAAGCTTTCTTT.

The gene calls are TRBV7-8 and TRBJ1-4; D uncertain. The CDR3 contains 16 residues. The germline gives CDR1 SGHVS, CDR2 FQNEAQ. V lost 0 bases and J lost 0, with 8 bases in between. In nucleotides, the CDR3 is TGTGCCAGCAGCTTAGCCTCCCGGGCAACTAATGAAAAACTGTTTTTT. It codes for CASSLASRATNEKLFF.

The chain joins TRBV5-6 to TRBJ2-5; 8 positions match TRBD2. The germline V gene has CDR1 SGHDT and CDR2 YYEEEE. Unmatched junction bases numbered 3, after V lost 0 bases and J lost 5 bases. This CDR3 contains 14 residues. This chain's CDR3 is CASSLALAGETQYF. Written as DNA, the CDR3 is TGTGCCAGCAGCTTGGCTCTAGCGGGTGAGACCCAGTACTTC.

The V and J genes are TRBV28 and TRBJ1-2; no clear D gene. Trimming took 7 bases from V and 2 from J, leaving 11 bases between them. Germline V lookup: CDR1 MDHEN, CDR2 SYDVKM. The CDR3 length is 13 residues. CDR3 sequence (DNA): TGTGCCAGCAAGGTGGGTCCAAACTATGGCTACACCTTC. It specifies CASKVGPNYGYTF.

V and J are TRBV19 and TRBJ2-1; TRBD2 matches 10 bases. The CDR3 is 15 residues long. J lost 8 bases, V lost 6 bases, and 10 bases had no gene match. The germline CDR1 and CDR2 sequences are LNHDA and SQIVND (reference sequence). The chain's CDR3 is CASRLAGRLNDEQFF. Here the CDR3 DNA reads TGTGCCAGTAGACTAGCGGGACGTCTTAATGATGAGCAGTTCTTC.

The V gene is TRBV5-4, the J gene TRBJ2-3; D might be TRBD2 (6 bases). The CDR3 runs to 14 residues. Germline CDR1 reads SGHNT; CDR2 reads YYREEE (reference sequence). Trimming took 6 bases from V and 2 from J, leaving 13 bases between them. The CDR3 reads CASNVGRPTDTQYF. DNA of the CDR3: TGTGCCAGCAACGTCGGGAGACCCACAGATACGCAGTATTTT.

The chain joins TRBV7-8 to TRBJ2-2; TRBD2 aligns across 11 bases. With V trimmed by 5 bases and J by 5 bases, 7 bases remained unmatched. The CDR3 is 16 residues long. Germline CDR1 is SGHVS and CDR2 is FQNEAQ. CDR3 residues: CASSKTSGRSTGELFF. In nucleotides, the CDR3 is TGTGCCAGCAGCAAAACTAGCGGGAGAAGTACCGGGGAGCTGTTTTTT.

The chain couples TRBV18 to TRBJ2-7; 8 positions agree with TRBD1. The CDR3 is 15 residues long. Trimming cost V 5 bases and J 3 bases; bases outside gene matches: 9. The V gene's germline CDR1 is KGHSH and CDR2 LQKENI. This chain's CDR3 is CASSTQQGGDYEQYF. Written as DNA, the CDR3 is TGTGCCAGCTCAACCCAACAGGGGGGAGACTACGAGCAGTACTTC.

The chain carries TRBV2 and TRBJ2-2; D is unresolved. This CDR3 is built from 12 residues. Trimming shortened V by 6 bases and J by 8 bases, and 10 bases separated the two germline ends. The germline gives CDR1 SNHLY, CDR2 FYNNEI. CDR3 in DNA: TGTGCCAGCAGGAGCCGTCTTGGGGAGCTGTTTTTT. It encodes CASRSRLGELFF. Filled out from reference TRBV2 and TRBJ2-2, the complete variable domain reads EPEVTQTPSHQVTQMGQEVILRCVPISNHLYFYWYRQILGQKVEFLVSFYNNEISEKSEIFDDQFSVERPDGSNFTLKIRSTKLEDSAMYFCASRSRLGELFFGEGSRLTVL.

The chain is built from TRBV6-1 and TRBJ2-2; 11 bases align to TRBD2. This CDR3 has 16 residues. Germline assignment: CDR1 MNHNS and CDR2 SASEGT. The ends lost 4 bases at V and 4 bases at J; junction bases unmatched: 5. For the CDR3, the DNA is TGTGCCAGCAGTGGGCTAGCGGGAGGTATCACCGGGGAGCTGTTTTTT. Protein sequence: CASSGLAGGITGELFF.

A note on this clone: Different DNA sequences within this sample yield the same CDR3. The chain employs TRBV19 and TRBJ2-3; TRBD2 is a possible D gene (6 bases). This CDR3 is built from 13 residues. Germline V gives CDR1 LNHDA, CDR2 SQIVND (reference sequence). V lost 1 base and J lost 4, with 6 bases in between. CDR3 region: CASSIGGADTQYF. CDR3 in DNA: TGTGCCAGTAGTATAGGGGGGGCAGATACGCAGTATTTT.